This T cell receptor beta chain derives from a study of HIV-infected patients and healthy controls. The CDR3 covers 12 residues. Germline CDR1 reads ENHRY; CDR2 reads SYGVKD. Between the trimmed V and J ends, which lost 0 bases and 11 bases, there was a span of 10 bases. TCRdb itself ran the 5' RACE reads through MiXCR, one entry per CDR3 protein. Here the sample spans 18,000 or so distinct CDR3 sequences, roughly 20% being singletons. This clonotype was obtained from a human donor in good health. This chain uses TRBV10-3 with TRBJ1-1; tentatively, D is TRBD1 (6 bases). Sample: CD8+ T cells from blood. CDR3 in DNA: TGTGCCATCAGTGAGTCCGGGACACAGGCTTTCTTT. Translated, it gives CAISESGTQAFF.